Listed below are T cell receptor beta chains from one sample, sequenced in a study of identifying expanded T cells in peripheral blood. TCRdb's copy holds only in-frame clones and misses some; the assay was immunoSEQ multiplex PCR. The sample holds roughly 96,000 clones, roughly 88% seen once. Sequencing was performed on blood. The receptors were sampled from a person between 18 and 70 years old in good health. CDR3s include the opening cysteine and the closing phenylalanine or tryptophan. Fields, in order: CDR3 protein, clone size, V gene. Not all rows give a size; the values are once, few, many and, for expanded clones, a class.

CASSLGVTGSGYTF - TRBV11-2
CASSLTTGGRSTEAFF - TRBV5-1
CASSFSPGHLYNEQFF - TRBV7-9
CSVVGAGGGYTF - TRBV29-1
CAIRASGQGTYEQYF once TRBV10-3
CASSFRPTVGEKLFF - TRBV5-6
CASQEGPSTDTQYF - TRBV5-1
CASSLASGSYGYTF - TRBV5-1
CASSHGLAGGPQYNEQFF - TRBV5-5
CASSYSGLARQNEQYF - TRBV6-6
CASSPKVYATGRGDEQFF - TRBV7-3
CAWSRKAGGSNYGYTF - TRBV30
CASSKGRNTEAFF - TRBV19
CAISERGSLVGETQYF - TRBV10-3
CATAPILAGSRETQYF - TRBV27
CSVERTGGSYGYTF - TRBV29-1
CASRAGQGAQSVDEQFF - TRBV19
CAWTQRGLSGNTIYF - TRBV30
CASSLTGGSGNEQFF - TRBV5-1
CAWSAGNGNQPQHF - TRBV30
CAIRAEETQYF - TRBV10-3
CASSALAGGPDEQFF - TRBV5-1
CASGSEVNTEAFF - TRBV12-5
CASSVTIGSEKKLFF - TRBV5-1
CASSRGTGGGNTEAFF - TRBV18
CASSSGLAGDAYNEQFF - TRBV9
CAWSTGTPNTGELFF once TRBV30
CAWTRTYDGELFF - TRBV30
CASSPGDRGQGYTF - TRBV5-4
CASSLEGREARTGELFF - TRBV5-4
CASSLARGSDTQYF - TRBV5-1
CASSVGDYGYTF - TRBV9
CAVRGQATYEQYF few TRBV7-8
CASSLGGYQETQYF - TRBV13
CAWSGLAFEQFF once TRBV30
CAWSSGGTNYGYTF - TRBV30
CAWSEGDGQPQHF medium-sized TRBV30
CASSLGGTGRGQETQYF - TRBV11-2
CASTHRRGELFF - TRBV2
CPKVWREGQWYYEQYF - TRBV27
CASSLDTAGGPREQFF - TRBV7-2
CASSFVAGGSPETQYF - TRBV7-2
CASSDPRGPDGNYGYTF - TRBV6-1
CATSRGGTVSNEQFF - TRBV15
CASSPPRTVGGGTEAFF - TRBV18
CASSPVTHANYGYTF - TRBV18
CASSLPGTGRTEAFF once TRBV5-1
CASSLVSGGVKPGEQFF - TRBV7-2